One and the same sample provided the 4 T cell receptor beta chains below, sequenced in a study of identical twins. TCRdb itself ran the 5' RACE reads through MiXCR, one entry per CDR3 protein. The sample holds hundreds of thousands of distinct CDR3 sequences, around 12% seen once. These data also formed part of another study, on yellow fever vaccine responses in identical twins.

The sequencing sample was made of PBMCs. All receptors derive from a woman aged 18-35 years in good health.

The rearrangement joins TRBV6-1 to TRBJ2-2; 7 nucleotides align to TRBD2. Trimming took 6 bases from V and 4 from J; bases not matched to a gene: 5. This CDR3 comprises 14 residues. CDR1 MNHNS and CDR2 SASEGT come from the germline V gene. The CDR3 loop is CASRGGGTTGELFF. CDR3 in DNA: TGTGCCAGCAGGGGGGGAGGGACCACCGGGGAGCTGTTTTTT.

The sample holds a few counts of this clonotype. This chain uses TRBV5-1 with TRBJ2-5; 8 bases are shared with TRBD2. V lost 4 bases and J lost 2; bases outside the gene matches: 10. The CDR3 covers 16 residues. CDR1 and CDR2 from the germline V gene are SGHRS and YFSETQ. CDR3: CASSPGGGRRQETQYF. In nucleotides, the CDR3 is TGCGCCAGCAGCCCCGGGGGGGGCAGGAGGCAAGAGACCCAGTACTTC.

This clonotype turned up a few times. The V gene is TRBV10-2, the J gene TRBJ1-2; D remains ambiguous. V lost 3 bases and J 8 bases, leaving 13 bases between the germline ends. CDR1 and CDR2 from the germline V gene are WSHSY and SAAADI. The CDR3 runs to 13 residues. CDR3 loop: CASSDYSSGGYTF. The CDR3 DNA reads as TGCGCCAGCAGTGATTACAGCTCTGGGGGCTACACCTTC.

In this sample, this clonotype turned up many times. The J gene is TRBJ2-1, the V gene TRBV12-3 or TRBV12-4, with D perhaps matching TRBD1 or TRBD2 (5 bases each). This CDR3 has 13 amino acids. The ends were cut back, 5 bases at V and 4 bases at J, with 9 bases in the middle. This CDR3 is CASSGRQYNEQFF. The DNA for the CDR3 is TGTGCCAGCAGTGGGAGACAGTACAATGAGCAGTTCTTC.